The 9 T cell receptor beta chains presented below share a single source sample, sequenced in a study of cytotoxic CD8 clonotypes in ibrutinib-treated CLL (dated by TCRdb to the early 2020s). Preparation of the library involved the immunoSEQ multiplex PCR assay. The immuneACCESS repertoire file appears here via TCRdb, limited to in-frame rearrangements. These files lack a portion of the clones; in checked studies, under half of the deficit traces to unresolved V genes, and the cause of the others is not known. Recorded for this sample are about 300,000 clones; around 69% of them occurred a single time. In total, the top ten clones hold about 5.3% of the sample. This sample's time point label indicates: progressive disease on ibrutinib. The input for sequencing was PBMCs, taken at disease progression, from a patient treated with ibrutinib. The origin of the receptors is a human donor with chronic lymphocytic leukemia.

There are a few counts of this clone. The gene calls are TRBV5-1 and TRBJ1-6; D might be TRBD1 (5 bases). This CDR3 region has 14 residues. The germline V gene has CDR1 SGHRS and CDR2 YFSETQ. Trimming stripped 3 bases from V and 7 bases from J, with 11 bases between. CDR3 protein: CASSWGGINSPLHF. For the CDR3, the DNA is TGCGCCAGCAGCTGGGGGGGTATCAATTCACCCCTCCACTTT.

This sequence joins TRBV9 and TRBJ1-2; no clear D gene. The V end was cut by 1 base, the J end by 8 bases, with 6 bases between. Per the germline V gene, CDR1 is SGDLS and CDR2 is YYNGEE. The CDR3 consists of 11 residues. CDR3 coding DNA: TGTGCCAGCAGCGTATATGACGGCTACACCTTC. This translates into CASSVYDGYTF.

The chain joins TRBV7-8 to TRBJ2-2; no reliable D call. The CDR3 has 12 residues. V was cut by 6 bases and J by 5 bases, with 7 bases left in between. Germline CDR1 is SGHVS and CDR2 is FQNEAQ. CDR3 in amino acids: CASRPSTGELFF. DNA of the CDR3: TGTGCCAGCAGACCTTCTACCGGGGAGCTGTTTTTT.

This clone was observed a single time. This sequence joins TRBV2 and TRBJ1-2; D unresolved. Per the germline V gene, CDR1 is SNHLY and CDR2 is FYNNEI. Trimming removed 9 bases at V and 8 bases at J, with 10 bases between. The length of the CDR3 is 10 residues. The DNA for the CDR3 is TGTGCCAGTGTTCAAGAGGGCTACACCTTC. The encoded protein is CASVQEGYTF.

CDR3 coding DNA: TGCGCCAGCAGCACGGGGACAGGGGGCTCCTACGAGCAGTACTTC. It specifies CASSTGTGGSYEQYF. V and J are TRBV5-1 and TRBJ2-7; 11 bases agree with TRBD1. This CDR3 contains 15 residues. Per germline, CDR1 SGHRS and CDR2 YFSETQ. Trimming at V came to 4 bases and at J to 0 bases, leaving 3 bases not matched to a gene.

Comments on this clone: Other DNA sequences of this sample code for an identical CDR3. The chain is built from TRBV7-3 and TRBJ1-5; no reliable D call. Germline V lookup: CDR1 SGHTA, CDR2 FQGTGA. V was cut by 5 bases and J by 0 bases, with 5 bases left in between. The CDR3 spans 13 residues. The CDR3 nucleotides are TGTGCCAGCAGCCGGGGTAGCAATCAGCCCCAGCATTTT. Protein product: CASSRGSNQPQHF. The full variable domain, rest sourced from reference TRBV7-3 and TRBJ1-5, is GAGVSQTPSNKVTEKGKYVELRCDPISGHTALYWYRQSLGQGPEFLIYFQGTGAADDSGLPNDRFFAVRPEGSVSTLKIQRTERGDSAVYLCASSRGSNQPQHFGDGTRLSIL.

The chain's CDR3 is CASSVTGGDQPQHF. In DNA form, the CDR3 reads TGTGCCAGCAGTGTGACAGGGGGGGATCAGCCCCAGCATTTT. V is TRBV25-1 and J is TRBJ1-5, with 9 positions matching TRBD1. V shed 4 bases and J 5 bases; nucleotides not matched to a gene: 3. Germline values: CDR1 MGHDK, CDR2 SYGVNS. This CDR3 region has 14 residues.

The CDR3 protein is CSVAGTGYVNTEAFF. In DNA form, the CDR3 reads TGCAGCGTTGCCGGGACAGGGTACGTGAACACTGAAGCTTTCTTT. The chain recombines TRBV29-1 with TRBJ1-1; 9 nucleotides align to TRBD1. The CDR3 has 15 residues. Germline-derived CDR1 and CDR2 are SQVTM and ANQGSEA. The trim removed 4 bases at V and 0 bases at J, leaving 6 bases unmatched.

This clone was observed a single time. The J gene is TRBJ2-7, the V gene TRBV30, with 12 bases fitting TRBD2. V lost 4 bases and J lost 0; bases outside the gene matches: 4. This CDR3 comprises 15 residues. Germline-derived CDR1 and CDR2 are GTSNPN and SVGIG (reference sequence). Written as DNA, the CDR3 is TGTGCCTGGAAGCTAGCGGGAGGGCCCTCCTACGAGCAGTACTTC. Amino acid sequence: CAWKLAGGPSYEQYF.